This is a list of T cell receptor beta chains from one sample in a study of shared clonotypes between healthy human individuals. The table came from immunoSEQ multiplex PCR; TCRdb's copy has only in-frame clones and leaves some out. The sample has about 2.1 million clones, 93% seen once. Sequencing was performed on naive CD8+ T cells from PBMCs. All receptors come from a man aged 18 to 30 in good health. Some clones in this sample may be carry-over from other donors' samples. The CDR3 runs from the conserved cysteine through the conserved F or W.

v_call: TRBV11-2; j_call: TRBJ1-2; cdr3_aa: CASSLPRREGARYGYTF
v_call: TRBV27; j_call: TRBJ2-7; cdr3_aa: CASGGEEGEQYF
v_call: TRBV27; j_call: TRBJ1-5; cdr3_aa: CASSLLPMDRSNQPQHF
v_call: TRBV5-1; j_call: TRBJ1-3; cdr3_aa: CASSLSEDTIYF
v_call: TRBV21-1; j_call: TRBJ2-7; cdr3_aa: CASSKPSQAAGESSYEQYF
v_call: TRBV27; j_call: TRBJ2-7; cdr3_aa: CASSFATGGVYEQYF
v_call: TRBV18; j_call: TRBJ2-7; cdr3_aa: CASSLGTEFYEQYF
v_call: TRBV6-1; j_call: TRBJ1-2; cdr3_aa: CASTYRPTYGYTF
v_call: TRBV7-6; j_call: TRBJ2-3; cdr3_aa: CASSLTSGSGDTQYF
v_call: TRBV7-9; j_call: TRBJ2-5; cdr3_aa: CASSPRLDSSGREGGTQYF
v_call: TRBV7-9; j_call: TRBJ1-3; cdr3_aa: CASSLRLGQPEGGNTIYF
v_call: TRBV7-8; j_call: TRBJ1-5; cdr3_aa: CASSLSGNQPQHF
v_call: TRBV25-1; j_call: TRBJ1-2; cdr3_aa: CASNSWDREFYGYTF
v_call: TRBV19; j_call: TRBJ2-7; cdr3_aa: CATSPVRELRNEQYF
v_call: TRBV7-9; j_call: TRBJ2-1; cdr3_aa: CASGTSGYYNEQFF
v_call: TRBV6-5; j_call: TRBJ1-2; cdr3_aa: CASWVASYGYTF
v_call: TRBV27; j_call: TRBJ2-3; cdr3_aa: CASSSDRGGTDTQYF
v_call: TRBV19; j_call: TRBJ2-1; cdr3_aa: CASSPPGRSNEQFF